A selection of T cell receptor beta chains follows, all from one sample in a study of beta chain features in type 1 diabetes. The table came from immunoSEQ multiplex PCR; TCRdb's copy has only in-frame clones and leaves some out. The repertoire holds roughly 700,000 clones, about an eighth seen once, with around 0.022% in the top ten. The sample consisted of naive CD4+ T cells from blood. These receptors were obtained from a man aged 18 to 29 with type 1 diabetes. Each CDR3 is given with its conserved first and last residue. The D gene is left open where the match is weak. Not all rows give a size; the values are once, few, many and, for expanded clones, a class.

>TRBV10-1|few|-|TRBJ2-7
CASTLGPEYEQYF
TGCGCCAGCACCCTGGGGCCGGAGTACGAGCAGTACTTC
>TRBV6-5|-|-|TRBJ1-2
CASTKDSNYGYTF
TGTGCCAGCACCAAGGACAGCAACTATGGCTACACCTTC
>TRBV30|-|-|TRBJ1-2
CAWSVQGGVNYGYTF
TGTGCCTGGAGTGTACAAGGTGGAGTTAACTATGGCTACACCTTC
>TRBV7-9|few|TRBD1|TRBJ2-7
CASSLRQGVTYEQYF
TGTGCCAGCAGCTTACGACAGGGCGTTACCTACGAGCAGTACTTC
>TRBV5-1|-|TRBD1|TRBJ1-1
CASSLGDRDTEAFF
TGCGCCAGCAGCTTGGGGGACAGGGACACTGAAGCTTTCTTT
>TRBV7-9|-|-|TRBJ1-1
CASSRGTEAFF
TGTGCCAGCTCGAGGGGCACTGAAGCTTTCTTT
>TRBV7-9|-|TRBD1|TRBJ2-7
CASSFRGGDPTPYEQYF
TGTGCCAGCAGCTTCCGAGGGGGCGATCCCACCCCCTACGAGCAGTACTTC
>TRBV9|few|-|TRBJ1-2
CASSRLAANYGYTF
TGTGCCAGCAGCCGGCTGGCGGCTAACTATGGCTACACCTTC
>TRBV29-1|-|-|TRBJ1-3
CSASPTMSGNTIYF
TGCAGCGCCTCGCCTACTATGTCTGGAAACACCATATATTTT
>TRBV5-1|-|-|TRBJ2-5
CASSLLGADQETQYF
TGCGCCAGCAGCTTGTTGGGAGCCGACCAAGAGACCCAGTACTTC
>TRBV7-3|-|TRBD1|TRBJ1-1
CASSPTGMNTEAFF
TGTGCCAGCAGTCCGACAGGGATGAACACTGAAGCTTTCTTT
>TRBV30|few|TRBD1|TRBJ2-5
CAWRGQGGSETQYF
TGTGCCTGGAGGGGACAGGGGGGGTCAGAGACCCAGTACTTC
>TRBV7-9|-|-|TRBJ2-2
CASSPAIGELFF
TGTGCCAGCAGTCCGGCCATCGGGGAGCTGTTTTTT
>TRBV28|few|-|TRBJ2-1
CASSSHPGRDSYNEQFF
TGTGCCAGCAGTTCGCACCCCGGACGCGACTCCTACAATGAGCAGTTCTTC
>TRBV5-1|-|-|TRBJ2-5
CASSFGGQTYQETQYF
TGCGCCAGCAGCTTCGGGGGTCAGACGTACCAAGAGACCCAGTACTTC
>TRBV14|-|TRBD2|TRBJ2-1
CASSRFGGLAGNEQFF
TGTGCCAGCAGCCGGTTCGGGGGACTAGCGGGGAATGAGCAGTTCTTC
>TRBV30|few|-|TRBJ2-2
CAWRGLRNTGELFF
TGTGCCTGGAGAGGTTTAAGGAACACCGGGGAGCTGTTTTTT
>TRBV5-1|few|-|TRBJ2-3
CASSLGGQYTDTQYF
TGCGCCAGCAGCTTGGGAGGACAGTACACAGATACGCAGTATTTT
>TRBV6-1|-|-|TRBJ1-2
CASSEGGTPRGYGYTF
TGTGCCAGCAGTGAAGGGGGGACCCCCCGAGGATATGGCTACACCTTC
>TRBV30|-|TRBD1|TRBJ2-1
CAWQTGGSYNEQFF
TGTGCCTGGCAGACAGGGGGCTCCTACAATGAGCAGTTCTTC
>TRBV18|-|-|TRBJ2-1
CASSPPTRYNEQFF
TGTGCCAGCTCACCACCGACGCGGTACAATGAGCAGTTCTTC
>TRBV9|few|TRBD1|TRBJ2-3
CASSLRTGGTTDTQYF
TGTGCCAGCAGCCTAAGGACAGGGGGGACCACAGATACGCAGTATTTT
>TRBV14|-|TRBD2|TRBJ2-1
CASSPAGGSYNEQFF
TGTGCCAGCAGTCCAGCGGGGGGCTCCTACAATGAGCAGTTCTTC
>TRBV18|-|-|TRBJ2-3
CASSPPVVSTDTQYF
TGTGCCAGCTCACCACCGGTCGTGAGCACAGATACGCAGTATTTT
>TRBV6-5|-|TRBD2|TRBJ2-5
CASSSSSGGLETQYF
TGTGCCAGCAGTTCGTCTAGCGGGGGGTTGGAGACCCAGTACTTC
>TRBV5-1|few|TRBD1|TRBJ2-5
CASSSGTAQETQYF
TGCGCCAGCAGCTCCGGGACAGCTCAAGAGACCCAGTACTTC
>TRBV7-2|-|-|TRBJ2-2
CASSLGGLNTGELFF
TGTGCCAGCAGCTTAGGAGGGCTGAACACCGGGGAGCTGTTTTTT
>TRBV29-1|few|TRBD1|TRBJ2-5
CSARTGGQETQYF
TGCAGCGCTCGGACAGGAGGACAAGAGACCCAGTACTTC
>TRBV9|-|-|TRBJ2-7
CASSVAPGKVYEQYF
TGTGCCAGCAGCGTAGCTCCCGGGAAGGTGTACGAGCAGTACTTC
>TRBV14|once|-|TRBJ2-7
CASSQVQVSYEQYF
TGTGCCAGCAGCCAAGTTCAGGTCTCCTACGAGCAGTACTTC
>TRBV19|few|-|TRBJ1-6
CASSTSTGYNSPLHF
TGTGCCAGTAGTACGTCGACAGGATATAATTCACCCCTCCACTTT
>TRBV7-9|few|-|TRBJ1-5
CASSNGLSNQPQHF
TGTGCCAGCAGCAATGGACTGAGTAATCAGCCCCAGCATTTT
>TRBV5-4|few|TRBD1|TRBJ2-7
CASSARTGGVGEQYF
TGTGCCAGCAGCGCCCGGACAGGGGGCGTGGGGGAGCAGTACTTC
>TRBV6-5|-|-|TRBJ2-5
CASSLREPAATQYF
TGTGCCAGCAGCCTACGGGAACCGGCCGCGACCCAGTACTTC
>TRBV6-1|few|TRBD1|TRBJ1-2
CAKRDRGNGYTF
TGTGCCAAACGGGACAGGGGGAATGGCTACACCTTC
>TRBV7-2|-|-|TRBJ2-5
CASSLGGRETQYF
TGTGCCAGCAGTTTGGGGGGCAGGGAGACCCAGTACTTC
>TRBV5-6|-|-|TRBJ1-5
CASSPGLGQGIQPQHF
TGTGCCAGCAGCCCCGGCCTAGGGCAGGGAATACAGCCCCAGCATTTT
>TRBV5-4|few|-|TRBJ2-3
CASSLASTDTQYF
TGTGCCAGCAGCTTGGCCAGCACAGATACGCAGTATTTT
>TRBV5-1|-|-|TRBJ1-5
CASSSSGGNQPQHF
TGCGCCAGCAGCTCGTCTGGGGGCAATCAGCCCCAGCATTTT
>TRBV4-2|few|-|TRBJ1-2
CASSQDKQNLYGYTF
TGTGCCAGCAGCCAAGATAAACAGAACCTCTATGGCTACACCTTC
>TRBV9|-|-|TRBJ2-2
CASSVGGLINTGELFF
TGTGCCAGCAGCGTAGGAGGGTTGATTAACACCGGGGAGCTGTTTTTT
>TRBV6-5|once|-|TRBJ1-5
CASGTGGSNQPQHF
TGTGCCAGCGGTACGGGGGGAAGCAATCAGCCCCAGCATTTT
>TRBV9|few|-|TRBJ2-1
CASSVAGTPGFDEQFF
TGTGCCAGCAGCGTAGCCGGGACCCCGGGGTTCGATGAGCAGTTCTTC
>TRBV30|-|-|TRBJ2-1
CAWSVSSRGPSVF
TGTGCCTGGAGTGTTTCATCCCGAGGGCCGTCCGTCTTC
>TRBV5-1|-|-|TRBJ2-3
CASSLGPGTDTQYF
TGCGCCAGCAGCTTGGGTCCAGGTACAGATACGCAGTATTTT
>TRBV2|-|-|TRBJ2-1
CASTLEGQRSSYNEQFF
TGTGCCAGCACCTTAGAAGGACAGAGGAGCTCCTACAATGAGCAGTTCTTC
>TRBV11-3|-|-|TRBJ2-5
CASSRGETQYF
TGTGCCAGCAGCCGAGGGGAGACCCAGTACTTC
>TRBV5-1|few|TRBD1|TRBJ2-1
CASSLERQGFLFF
TGCGCCAGCAGCCTCGAACGACAGGGGTTTCTGTTCTTC
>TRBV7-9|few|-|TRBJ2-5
CASSWGLQGGETQYF
TGTGCCAGCAGCTGGGGTCTCCAGGGTGGGGAGACCCAGTACTTC
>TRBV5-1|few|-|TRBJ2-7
CASSLAITYEQYF
TGCGCCAGCAGCTTGGCAATTACCTACGAGCAGTACTTC
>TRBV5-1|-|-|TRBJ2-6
CASSLTAGGANVLTF
TGCGCCAGCAGCTTGACAGCGGGCGGGGCCAACGTCCTGACTTTC
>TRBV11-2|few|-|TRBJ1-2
CASSPMGSYGYTF
TGTGCCAGCAGTCCAATGGGGAGCTATGGCTACACCTTC
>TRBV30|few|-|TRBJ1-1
CAWSVRGNTEAFF
TGTGCCTGGAGTGTACGTGGAAACACTGAAGCTTTCTTT
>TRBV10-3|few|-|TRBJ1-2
CAISGLRDNYGYTF
TGTGCCATCAGTGGATTGCGAGACAACTATGGCTACACCTTC
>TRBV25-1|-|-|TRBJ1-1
CASTPGGLNTEAFF
TGTGCCAGCACCCCGGGGGGGTTGAACACTGAAGCTTTCTTT